The clone carrying this T cell receptor (beta chain) appeared a single time. The data derive from a study of blood T cell repertoires in COVID-19. Study-level information: The United States, Italy and Spain provided the acute and convalescent COVID-19 samples.

Generated by immunoSEQ multiplex PCR, the TCRdb table keeps only in-frame clones and is missing some. The sample contains about 140,000 clones, roughly 85% of which appear only once. The material sequenced was peripheral blood. The source is a man between 45 and 60 years old with acute or convalescent COVID-19.

DNA for the CDR3: TGTGCCAGCAGCGACCCGGGACAGGGTAGTAATGAGCAGTTCTTC. Translated, it gives CASSDPGQGSNEQFF. The chain joins TRBV9 to TRBJ2-1; 9 nucleotides line up with TRBD1. Looked up from germline, CDR1 is SGDLS and CDR2 is YYNGEE. V was clipped by 3 bases and J by 7 bases; unmatched bases: 8. The CDR3 extends over 15 amino acids. Looking up the rest from reference TRBV9 and TRBJ2-1 gives the full variable domain: DSGVTQTPKHLITATGQRVTLRCSPRSGDLSVYWYQQSLDQGLQFLIQYYNGEERAKGNILERFSAQQFPDLHSELNLSSLELGDSALYFCASSDPGQGSNEQFFGPGTRLTVL.